Listed below are T cell receptor beta chains from one sample, sequenced in a study of cytomegalovirus exposure and HLA in healthy donors. TCRdb's copy holds only in-frame clones and misses some; the assay was immunoSEQ multiplex PCR. Among about 190,000 clones listed, more than 70% were seen once. The specimen was PBMCs. These TCRs come from a man aged 25 to 40 in good health and CMV-seropositive. CDR3s include the opening cysteine and the closing phenylalanine or tryptophan. Fields, in order: J gene, clone size, D gene, V gene, CDR3 protein, CDR3 DNA. D genes are given only for firm matches. Part of the rows lack a size; the others show once, few, many or a class for expanded clones.

J gene: TRBJ1-5; clone size: few; D gene: NA; V gene: TRBV19; CDR3 protein: CVQGAGISHSNQPQHF; CDR3 DNA: TGTGTCCAAGGGGCAGGGATTTCCCATAGCAATCAGCCCCAGCATTTT
J gene: TRBJ2-3; clone size: NA; D gene: TRBD2; V gene: TRBV27; CDR3 protein: CASSSRTSGSTDTQYF; CDR3 DNA: TGTGCCAGCAGTTCACGGACTAGCGGTAGCACAGATACGCAGTATTTT
J gene: TRBJ1-2; clone size: few; D gene: TRBD1; V gene: TRBV7-8; CDR3 protein: CASSLAPGTANYGYTF; CDR3 DNA: TGTGCCAGCAGCTTAGCGCCCGGGACAGCAAACTATGGCTACACCTTC
J gene: TRBJ2-1; clone size: NA; D gene: TRBD2; V gene: TRBV28; CDR3 protein: CASTRTSENYNEQFF; CDR3 DNA: TGTGCCAGCACCAGGACTAGCGAAAACTACAATGAGCAGTTCTTC
J gene: TRBJ2-1; clone size: NA; D gene: TRBD2; V gene: TRBV28; CDR3 protein: CASSFISGSPSSYNEQFF; CDR3 DNA: TGTGCCAGCAGTTTTATTAGCGGGAGTCCCAGCTCCTACAATGAGCAGTTCTTC
J gene: TRBJ1-4; clone size: NA; D gene: NA; V gene: TRBV7-3; CDR3 protein: CASSQGAGRDEKLFF; CDR3 DNA: TGTGCCAGCAGCCAAGGCGCGGGGCGCGATGAAAAACTGTTTTTT
J gene: TRBJ1-3; clone size: NA; D gene: TRBD1; V gene: TRBV6-5; CDR3 protein: CASSYSGTGSGNTIYF; CDR3 DNA: TGTGCCAGCAGTTACTCGGGGACAGGGTCTGGAAACACCATATATTTT
J gene: TRBJ2-7; clone size: NA; D gene: NA; V gene: TRBV28; CDR3 protein: CASARMASGYEEQYF; CDR3 DNA: TGTGCCAGCGCCCGGATGGCCTCGGGGTATGAGGAGCAGTACTTC
J gene: TRBJ1-6; clone size: NA; D gene: NA; V gene: TRBV28; CDR3 protein: CASRASRGSPLHF; CDR3 DNA: TGTGCCAGCCGGGCTTCACGGGGTTCACCCCTCCACTTT
J gene: TRBJ2-3; clone size: NA; D gene: NA; V gene: TRBV28; CDR3 protein: CASSPVAGGTDTQYF; CDR3 DNA: TGTGCCAGCAGTCCCGTGGCAGGGGGCACAGATACGCAGTATTTT
J gene: TRBJ2-7; clone size: NA; D gene: NA; V gene: TRBV28; CDR3 protein: CASTPWRGRSYEQYF; CDR3 DNA: TGTGCCAGCACTCCCTGGCGGGGGCGCTCCTACGAGCAGTACTTC
J gene: TRBJ2-2; clone size: NA; D gene: TRBD1; V gene: TRBV11-1; CDR3 protein: CASSFPSRQGANTGELFF; CDR3 DNA: TGTGCCAGCAGCTTCCCATCTAGACAGGGGGCGAACACCGGGGAGCTGTTTTTT
J gene: TRBJ1-2; clone size: NA; D gene: TRBD1; V gene: TRBV19; CDR3 protein: CASRRGEGGAESYGYTF; CDR3 DNA: TGTGCCAGTAGGAGGGGGGAAGGGGGCGCGGAATCCTATGGCTACACCTTC
J gene: TRBJ2-7; clone size: NA; D gene: NA; V gene: TRBV19; CDR3 protein: CASSIGQGQFSYEQYF; CDR3 DNA: TGTGCCAGTAGTATAGGCCAAGGACAGTTCTCCTACGAGCAGTACTTC
J gene: TRBJ1-5; clone size: few; D gene: NA; V gene: TRBV27; CDR3 protein: CASSLSGSSNQPQHF; CDR3 DNA: TGTGCCAGCAGTTTATCGGGTAGCAGCAATCAGCCCCAGCATTTT
J gene: TRBJ1-5; clone size: few; D gene: NA; V gene: TRBV27; CDR3 protein: CASRFRGNSNQPQHF; CDR3 DNA: TGTGCCAGCCGTTTCCGGGGGAATAGCAATCAGCCCCAGCATTTT
J gene: TRBJ2-7; clone size: NA; D gene: NA; V gene: TRBV4-1; CDR3 protein: CASSHLTGTASSYEQYF; CDR3 DNA: TGCGCCAGCAGCCACTTAACAGGGACCGCAAGCTCCTACGAGCAGTACTTC
J gene: TRBJ1-2; clone size: few; D gene: TRBD1; V gene: TRBV7-2; CDR3 protein: CASSFSSGGRDYGYTF; CDR3 DNA: TGTGCCAGCAGCTTTTCCTCAGGGGGCCGGGACTATGGCTACACCTTC
J gene: TRBJ2-1; clone size: once; D gene: NA; V gene: TRBV29-1; CDR3 protein: CSTEEGGISRRGNEQFF; CDR3 DNA: TGCAGCACGGAGGAGGGCGGGATCTCGAGGAGAGGCAATGAGCAGTTCTTC
J gene: TRBJ2-2; clone size: NA; D gene: TRBD1; V gene: TRBV5-4; CDR3 protein: CASSLTGTGNTGELFF; CDR3 DNA: TGTGCCAGCAGCTTGACCGGGACAGGGAACACCGGGGAGCTGTTTTTT
J gene: TRBJ2-1; clone size: few; D gene: NA; V gene: TRBV1; CDR3 protein: CTSRLDNHNEQFF; CDR3 DNA: TGCACCAGCAGGTTAGACAACCACAATGAGCAGTTCTTC
J gene: TRBJ1-5; clone size: NA; D gene: TRBD1; V gene: TRBV6-5; CDR3 protein: CASRQGGGSNQPQHF; CDR3 DNA: TGTGCCAGCCGACAGGGGGGAGGGAGCAATCAGCCCCAGCATTTT
J gene: TRBJ2-5; clone size: NA; D gene: TRBD1; V gene: TRBV28; CDR3 protein: CASSFPFVRTGLKTQYF; CDR3 DNA: TGTGCCAGCAGTTTCCCGTTTGTTCGGACAGGGTTAAAGACCCAGTACTTC
J gene: TRBJ1-2; clone size: NA; D gene: NA; V gene: TRBV2; CDR3 protein: CASFREGLTHLTNYGYTF; CDR3 DNA: TGTGCCAGCTTTAGGGAGGGTTTAACTCATCTAACTAACTATGGCTACACCTTC
J gene: TRBJ2-1; clone size: NA; D gene: TRBD1; V gene: TRBV2; CDR3 protein: CASRGQAPGSYNEQFF; CDR3 DNA: TGTGCCAGCAGAGGACAGGCCCCGGGGTCCTACAATGAGCAGTTCTTC
J gene: TRBJ2-7; clone size: NA; D gene: TRBD2; V gene: TRBV7-9; CDR3 protein: CSSSSRTSGRYEQYF; CDR3 DNA: TGTTCCAGCAGCTCTCGGACTAGCGGGAGGTACGAGCAGTACTTC
J gene: TRBJ1-6; clone size: NA; D gene: NA; V gene: TRBV6-5; CDR3 protein: CASSYANRWYLHF; CDR3 DNA: TGTGCCAGCAGTTACGCCAATAGATGGTACCTCCACTTT
J gene: TRBJ2-7; clone size: NA; D gene: TRBD1; V gene: TRBV9; CDR3 protein: CASSRGTGPYEQYF; CDR3 DNA: TGTGCCAGCAGCCGGGGGACAGGCCCATACGAGCAGTACTTC
J gene: TRBJ2-3; clone size: NA; D gene: TRBD1; V gene: TRBV4-3; CDR3 protein: CASSQGQGNTDTQYF; CDR3 DNA: TGCGCCAGCAGCCAAGGACAGGGCAACACAGATACGCAGTATTTT
J gene: TRBJ2-5; clone size: NA; D gene: TRBD2; V gene: TRBV5-1; CDR3 protein: CASSLGTSGETQYF; CDR3 DNA: TGCGCCAGCAGCTTGGGGACTAGTGGAGAGACCCAGTACTTC
J gene: TRBJ1-5; clone size: NA; D gene: NA; V gene: TRBV15; CDR3 protein: CATSGTTEFNQPQHF; CDR3 DNA: TGTGCCACCAGCGGAACGACAGAGTTCAATCAGCCCCAGCATTTT
J gene: TRBJ1-1; clone size: once; D gene: NA; V gene: TRBV5-4; CDR3 protein: CASSLVSGTEAFF; CDR3 DNA: TGTGCCAGCAGCTTGGTGTCCGGCACTGAAGCTTTCTTT
J gene: TRBJ1-1; clone size: NA; D gene: TRBD1; V gene: TRBV7-9; CDR3 protein: CATARSGTVNTEAFF; CDR3 DNA: TGTGCCACGGCGAGATCCGGGACAGTGAACACTGAAGCTTTCTTT
J gene: TRBJ2-1; clone size: NA; D gene: TRBD2; V gene: TRBV5-4; CDR3 protein: CASSWGGGNSYNEQFF; CDR3 DNA: TGTGCCAGCAGCTGGGGCGGGGGGAACTCCTACAATGAGCAGTTCTTC
J gene: TRBJ2-7; clone size: NA; D gene: TRBD1; V gene: TRBV6-6; CDR3 protein: CASSGPDRGKYKQYF; CDR3 DNA: TGTGCCAGCAGCGGGCCGGACAGGGGGAAGTACAAGCAGTACTTC
J gene: TRBJ1-4; clone size: few; D gene: NA; V gene: TRBV5-1; CDR3 protein: CASSPGTLGEKLFF; CDR3 DNA: TGCGCCAGCAGTCCCGGGACATTAGGGGAAAAACTGTTTTTT
J gene: TRBJ2-5; clone size: NA; D gene: TRBD2; V gene: TRBV5-4; CDR3 protein: CASSPPGGRPQETQYF; CDR3 DNA: TGTGCCAGCAGCCCCCCGGGGGGGCGACCCCAAGAGACCCAGTACTTC
J gene: TRBJ1-2; clone size: NA; D gene: TRBD1; V gene: TRBV5-5; CDR3 protein: CASSAYRSGQGAYGYTF; CDR3 DNA: TGTGCCAGCAGCGCGTATAGATCGGGACAGGGGGCCTATGGCTACACCTTC
J gene: TRBJ2-7; clone size: NA; D gene: TRBD1; V gene: TRBV7-2; CDR3 protein: CASSIDRGPYEQYF; CDR3 DNA: TGTGCCAGCAGCATCGACAGGGGACCCTACGAGCAGTACTTC
J gene: TRBJ2-5; clone size: NA; D gene: NA; V gene: TRBV6-5; CDR3 protein: CASSLLRGETQYF; CDR3 DNA: TGTGCCAGCAGTCTCCTCAGGGGAGAGACCCAGTACTTC
J gene: TRBJ2-7; clone size: NA; D gene: NA; V gene: TRBV11-2; CDR3 protein: CASSPLKGPNIYEQYF; CDR3 DNA: TGTGCCAGCAGCCCCCTTAAGGGGCCAAACATATACGAGCAGTACTTC
J gene: TRBJ1-2; clone size: NA; D gene: TRBD1; V gene: TRBV9; CDR3 protein: CASSPSRGGYTF; CDR3 DNA: TGTGCCAGCAGCCCAAGCAGGGGGGGCTACACCTTC
J gene: TRBJ2-5; clone size: NA; D gene: NA; V gene: TRBV4-1; CDR3 protein: CASSLDSRQGRAQYF; CDR3 DNA: TGCGCCAGCAGCTTGGACTCTCGTCAGGGGCGAGCCCAGTACTTC
J gene: TRBJ2-3; clone size: NA; D gene: NA; V gene: TRBV7-6; CDR3 protein: CASSTTVKESTDTQYF; CDR3 DNA: TGTGCCAGCAGCACGACTGTAAAGGAAAGCACAGATACGCAGTATTTT
J gene: TRBJ1-1; clone size: NA; D gene: TRBD1; V gene: TRBV7-3; CDR3 protein: CASSSGTGGITEAFF; CDR3 DNA: TGTGCCAGCAGCTCCGGGACAGGGGGCATCACTGAAGCTTTCTTT
J gene: TRBJ2-1; clone size: NA; D gene: TRBD2; V gene: TRBV7-3; CDR3 protein: CASSRTGTSGGEYNEQFF; CDR3 DNA: TGTGCCAGCAGCAGGACGGGGACTAGCGGGGGGGAATACAATGAGCAGTTCTTC
J gene: TRBJ2-7; clone size: NA; D gene: NA; V gene: TRBV28; CDR3 protein: CASSVEGGHEQYF; CDR3 DNA: TGTGCCAGCAGTGTAGAGGGGGGGCACGAGCAGTACTTC
J gene: TRBJ2-2; clone size: NA; D gene: NA; V gene: TRBV6-6; CDR3 protein: CASSQFVTGELFF; CDR3 DNA: TGTGCCAGCAGCCAGTTCGTTACCGGGGAGCTGTTTTTT
J gene: TRBJ2-1; clone size: NA; D gene: TRBD2; V gene: TRBV2; CDR3 protein: CASSRTSYNEQFF; CDR3 DNA: TGTGCCAGCAGCCGGACTAGCTACAATGAGCAGTTCTTC
J gene: TRBJ2-7; clone size: NA; D gene: TRBD1; V gene: TRBV19; CDR3 protein: CASITRDRKLIPSYEQYF; CDR3 DNA: TGTGCCAGTATCACTCGGGACAGGAAACTCATCCCCTCCTACGAGCAGTACTTC
J gene: TRBJ1-3; clone size: NA; D gene: NA; V gene: TRBV5-4; CDR3 protein: CASSMDISGNTIYF; CDR3 DNA: TGTGCCAGCAGCATGGACATCTCTGGAAACACCATATATTTT
J gene: TRBJ2-3; clone size: NA; D gene: NA; V gene: TRBV4-3; CDR3 protein: CASSQDPGGADTQYF; CDR3 DNA: TGCGCCAGCAGCCAAGATCCGGGGGGCGCAGATACGCAGTATTTT